The 8 T cell receptor beta chains in this list originate from one sample, sequenced in a study of cytomegalovirus exposure and HLA in healthy donors. PCR involved 60 Vbeta and 13 Jbeta primers. Data came from immunoSEQ multiplex PCR; TCRdb stores just in-frame clones and leaves some out. The profile shows some 170,000 clones, approximately 80% of them singletons. Sequencing was done on a sample of PBMCs. The receptors derive from a man between 25 and 39 years old in good health and CMV-seronegative.

The chain uses TRBV2 and TRBJ2-1; tentative D call: TRBD2 (6 bases). The CDR3 has 15 amino acids. Germline CDR1 is SNHLY and CDR2 is FYNNEI. Trimming cost V 11 bases and J 4 bases, with 21 bases left between them. The CDR3 sequence is CAHSPPSGPYNEQFF. The CDR3 DNA follows: TGTGCCCACTCACCCCCCAGCGGGCCTTACAATGAGCAGTTCTTC.

The genes are TRBV28 and TRBJ1-4; perhaps TRBD1 as D (5 bases). The germline gives CDR1 MDHEN, CDR2 SYDVKM. Trimming took off 2 bases at V and 1 base at J, with 14 bases between the two ends. CDR3 length: 17 amino acids. CDR3 coding DNA: TGTGCCAGCAGTTTAATATCAGGGCGGGGAACTAATGAAAAACTGTTTTTT. Amino acids: CASSLISGRGTNEKLFF.

In this sample, this clone turned up a few times. V usage is TRBV7-2 and J usage is TRBJ1-5; D may be TRBD1 (5 bases). The CDR3 contains 14 residues. Trimming took 2 bases from V and 2 from J, leaving 7 bases between them. In germline, CDR1 is SGHTA, CDR2 FQGNSA. Here the CDR3 reads CASSLSGGNQPQHF. CDR3 DNA: TGTGCCAGCAGCTTATCGGGGGGCAATCAGCCCCAGCATTTT.

This clone was seen just once. This chain uses TRBV7-6 with TRBJ2-1, with TRBD2 as a possible D gene (5 bases). This CDR3 region has 17 residues. V dropped 5 bases and J dropped 0 bases, with 17 bases sitting between them. Germline values: CDR1 SGHVS, CDR2 FNYEAQ. The CDR3 loop is CASSLRTLPSSYNEQFF. CDR3 nucleotides: TGTGCCAGCAGCCTTAGGACTCTCCCCAGCTCCTACAATGAGCAGTTCTTC.

The sample holds a few counts of this clone. The chain carries TRBV7-9 and TRBJ2-5; perhaps TRBD1 as D (6 bases). Germline CDR1 is SEHNR and CDR2 is FQNEAQ (reference sequence). Trimming removed 3 bases at V and 4 bases at J, with 15 bases between. The CDR3 has 15 amino acids. Here the CDR3 DNA reads TGTGCCAGCAGCTTTAACTCGGACAGACGAGAGACCCAGTACTTC. This translates into CASSFNSDRRETQYF.

Turning to this clone: Other DNA sequences in this sample translate to the same CDR3. CDR3 amino acids: CASSLSSYNEQFF. In DNA, the CDR3 is TGTGCCAGCAGTCTCAGCTCCTACAATGAGCAGTTCTTC. The chain has TRBV27 and TRBJ2-1; D ambiguous. The CDR3 loop spans 13 amino acids. Trimming removed 5 bases from V and 0 bases from J, with 5 bases in between. CDR1 is MNHEY and CDR2 is SMNVEV in the germline V gene (reference sequence).

The CDR3 reads CASSVGAGGNEKLFF. DNA for the CDR3: TGTGCCAGCAGCGTAGGGGCAGGGGGGAATGAAAAACTGTTTTTT. The chain couples TRBV9 to TRBJ1-4, with TRBD1 identical over 7 bases. Unmatched junction bases numbered 4, after V lost 0 bases and J lost 5 bases. CDR3 length: 15 amino acids. CDR1 and CDR2 from the germline V gene are SGDLS and YYNGEE.

V usage is TRBV9 and J usage is TRBJ2-7; tentatively, D is TRBD1 (5 bases). The CDR3 runs to 14 residues. The V gene lost 0 bases and the J gene lost 2 bases, with 9 bases spanning the gap. Germline CDR1 reads SGDLS; CDR2 reads YYNGEE. CDR3 DNA: TGTGCCAGCAGCGTAGAGCCAGGGACCTACGAGCAGTACTTC. The encoded protein is CASSVEPGTYEQYF.